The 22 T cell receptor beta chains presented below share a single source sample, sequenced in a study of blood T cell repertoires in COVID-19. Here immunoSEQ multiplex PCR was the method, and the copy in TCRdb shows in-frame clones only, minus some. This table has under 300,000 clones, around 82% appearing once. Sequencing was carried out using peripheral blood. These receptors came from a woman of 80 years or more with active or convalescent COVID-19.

The CDR3 here is CASSDGLAASYNEQFF. As DNA, the CDR3 is TGTGCCAGCAGTGACGGACTAGCGGCCTCCTACAATGAGCAGTTCTTC. V usage is TRBV2 and J usage is TRBJ2-1; 10 bases line up with TRBD2. This CDR3 is 16 amino acids long. J gave up 0 bases and V 3 bases, and 2 bases lay outside the gene matches. The germline V gene has CDR1 SNHLY and CDR2 FYNNEI.

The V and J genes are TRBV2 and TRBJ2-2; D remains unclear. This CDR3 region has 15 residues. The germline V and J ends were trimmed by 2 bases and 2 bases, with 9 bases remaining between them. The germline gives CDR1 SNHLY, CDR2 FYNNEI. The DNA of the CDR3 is TGTGCCAGCAGTGAACACGGGTTAAACACCGGGGAGCTGTTTTTT. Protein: CASSEHGLNTGELFF. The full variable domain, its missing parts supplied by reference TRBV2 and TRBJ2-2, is EPEVTQTPSHQVTQMGQEVILRCVPISNHLYFYWYRQILGQKVEFLVSFYNNEISEKSEIFDDQFSVERPDGSNFTLKIRSTKLEDSAMYFCASSEHGLNTGELFFGEGSRLTVL.

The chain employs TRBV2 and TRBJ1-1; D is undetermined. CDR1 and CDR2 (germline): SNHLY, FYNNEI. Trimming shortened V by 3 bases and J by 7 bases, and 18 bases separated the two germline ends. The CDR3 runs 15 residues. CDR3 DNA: TGTGCCAGCAGTGACATCGGGTCCACGGTCATTGAAGCTTTCTTT. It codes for CASSDIGSTVIEAFF.

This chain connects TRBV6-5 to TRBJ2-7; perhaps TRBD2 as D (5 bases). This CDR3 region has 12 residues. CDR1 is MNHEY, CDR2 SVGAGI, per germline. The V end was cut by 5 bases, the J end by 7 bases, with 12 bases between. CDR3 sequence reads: CASSRTRGEQYF. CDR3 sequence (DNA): TGTGCCAGCAGTCGGACCCGAGGGGAGCAGTACTTC.

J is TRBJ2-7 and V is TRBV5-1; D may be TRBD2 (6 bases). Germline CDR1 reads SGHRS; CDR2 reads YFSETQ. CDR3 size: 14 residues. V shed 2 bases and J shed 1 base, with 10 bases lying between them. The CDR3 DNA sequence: TGCGCCAGCAGCTTCGGTAGCGGATCCTACGAGCAGTACTTC. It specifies CASSFGSGSYEQYF.

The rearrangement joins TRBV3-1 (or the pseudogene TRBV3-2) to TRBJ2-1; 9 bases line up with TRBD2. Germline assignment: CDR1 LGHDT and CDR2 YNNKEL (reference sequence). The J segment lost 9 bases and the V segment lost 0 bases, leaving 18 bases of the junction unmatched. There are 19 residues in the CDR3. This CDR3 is CASSQDSTLGGRGQVEQFF. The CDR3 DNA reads TGTGCCAGCAGCCAAGATAGCACTTTAGGCGGGAGGGGGCAGGTTGAGCAGTTCTTC.

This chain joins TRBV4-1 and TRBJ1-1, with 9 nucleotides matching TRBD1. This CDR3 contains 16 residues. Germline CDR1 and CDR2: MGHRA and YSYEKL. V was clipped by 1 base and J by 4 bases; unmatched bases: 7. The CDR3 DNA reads TGCGCCAGCAGCCAAGCCGGGACAGGGACGGGCACTGAAGCTTTCTTT. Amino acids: CASSQAGTGTGTEAFF.

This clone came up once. The CDR3 spells CATSKSGLSGEQYF. The CDR3, as DNA: TGTGCCACCAGTAAATCAGGGCTCTCCGGCGAGCAGTACTTC. This chain connects TRBV24-1 to TRBJ2-7; TRBD1 is a possible D gene (5 bases). The CDR3 sequence is 14 residues long. The germline gives CDR1 KGHDR, CDR2 SFDVKD. Trimming stripped 6 bases from V and 6 bases from J, with 17 bases between.

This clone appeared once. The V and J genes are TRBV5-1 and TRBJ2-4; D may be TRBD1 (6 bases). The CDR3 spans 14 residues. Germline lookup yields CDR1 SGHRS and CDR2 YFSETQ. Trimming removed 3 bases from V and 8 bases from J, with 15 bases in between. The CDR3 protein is CASSSDSAWDIQYF. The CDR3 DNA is TGCGCCAGCAGCTCGGACAGCGCCTGGGACATTCAGTACTTC.

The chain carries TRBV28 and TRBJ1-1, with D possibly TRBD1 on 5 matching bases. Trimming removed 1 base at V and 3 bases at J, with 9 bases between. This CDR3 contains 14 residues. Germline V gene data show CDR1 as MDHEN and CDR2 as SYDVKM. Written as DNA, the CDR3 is TGTGCCAGCAGTTTATCAGGGCGCCACACTGAAGCTTTCTTT. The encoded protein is CASSLSGRHTEAFF. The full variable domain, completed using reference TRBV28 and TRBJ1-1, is DVKVTQSSRYLVKRTGEKVFLECVQDMDHENMFWYRQDPGLGLRLIYFSYDVKMKEKGDIPEGYSVSREKKERFSLILESASTNQTSMYLCASSLSGRHTEAFFGQGTRLTVV.

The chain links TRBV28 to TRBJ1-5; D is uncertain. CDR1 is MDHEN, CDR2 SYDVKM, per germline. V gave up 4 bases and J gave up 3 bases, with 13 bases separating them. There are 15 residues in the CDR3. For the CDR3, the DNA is TGTGCCAGCAGTTATCGGACGGGGATCAATCAGCCCCAGCATTTT. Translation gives CASSYRTGINQPQHF.

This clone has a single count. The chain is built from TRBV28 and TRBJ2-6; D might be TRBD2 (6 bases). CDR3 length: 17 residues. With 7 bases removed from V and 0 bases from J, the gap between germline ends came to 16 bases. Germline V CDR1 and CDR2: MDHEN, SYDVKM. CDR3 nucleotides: TGTGCCAGCAAACGGAGGGCCATCCTCTCTGGGGCCAACGTCCTGACTTTC. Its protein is CASKRRAILSGANVLTF.

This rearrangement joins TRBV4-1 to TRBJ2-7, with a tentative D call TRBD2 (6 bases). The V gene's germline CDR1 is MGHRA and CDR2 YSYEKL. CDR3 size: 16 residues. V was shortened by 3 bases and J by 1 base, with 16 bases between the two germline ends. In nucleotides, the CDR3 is TGCGCCAGCAGCCAGGAACCGGGACTGAGATCCTACGAGCAGTACTTC. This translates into CASSQEPGLRSYEQYF.

CDR3: CASSWGTSGLRAGELFF. The CDR3 DNA sequence: TGTGCCAGCAGTTGGGGCACTAGCGGGTTGAGGGCCGGGGAGCTGTTTTTT. This chain connects TRBV28 to TRBJ2-2, with 9 bases lining up with TRBD2. The CDR3 length is 17 residues. With 4 bases clipped from V and 6 bases from J, the junction kept 12 bases outside the gene matches. Germline-derived CDR1 and CDR2 are MDHEN and SYDVKM.

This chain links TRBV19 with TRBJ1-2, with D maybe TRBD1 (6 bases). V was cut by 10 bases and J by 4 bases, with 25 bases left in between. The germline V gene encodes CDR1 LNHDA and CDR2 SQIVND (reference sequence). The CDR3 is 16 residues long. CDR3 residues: CATLPGDDRDTYGYTF. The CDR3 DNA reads TGTGCCACCCTCCCTGGGGATGACCGGGACACCTATGGCTACACCTTC. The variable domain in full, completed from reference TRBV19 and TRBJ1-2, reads DGGITQSPKYLFRKEGQNVTLSCEQNLNHDAMYWYRQDPGQGLRLIYYSQIVNDFQKGDIAEGYSVSREKKESFPLTVTSAQKNPTAFYLCATLPGDDRDTYGYTFGSGTRLTVV.

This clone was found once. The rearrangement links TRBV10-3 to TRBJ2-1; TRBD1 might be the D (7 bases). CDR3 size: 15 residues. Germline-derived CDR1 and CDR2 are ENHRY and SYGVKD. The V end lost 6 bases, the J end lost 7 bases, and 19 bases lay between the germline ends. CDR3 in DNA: TGTGCCATCAGAATTGGAGGGGGCAGGGGTAATGAGCAGTTCTTC. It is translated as CAIRIGGGRGNEQFF.

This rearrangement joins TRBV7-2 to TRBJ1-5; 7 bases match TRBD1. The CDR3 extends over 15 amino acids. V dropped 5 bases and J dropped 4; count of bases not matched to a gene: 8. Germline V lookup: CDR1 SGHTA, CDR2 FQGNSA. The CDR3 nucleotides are TGTGCCAGCAGCCCTTACGGACAGGAGAATCAGCCCCAGCATTTT. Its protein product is CASSPYGQENQPQHF.

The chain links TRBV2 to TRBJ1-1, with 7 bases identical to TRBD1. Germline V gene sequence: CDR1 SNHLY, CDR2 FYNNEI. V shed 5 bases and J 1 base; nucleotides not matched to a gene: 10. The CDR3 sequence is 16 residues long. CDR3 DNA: TGTGCCAGCAGTCTCAACCCAGGGGGGAGGAACACTGAAGCTTTCTTT. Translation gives CASSLNPGGRNTEAFF.

The CDR3 nucleotides read TGTGCCAGCAACCGACAGGGTGGGGCTAATGAAAAACTGTTTTTT. This encodes CASNRQGGANEKLFF. The chain combines TRBV9 with TRBJ1-4; 7 positions agree with TRBD1. The CDR3 length is 15 residues. J gave up 3 bases and V 6 bases, and 8 bases lay outside the gene matches. Germline V gene sequence: CDR1 SGDLS, CDR2 YYNGEE.

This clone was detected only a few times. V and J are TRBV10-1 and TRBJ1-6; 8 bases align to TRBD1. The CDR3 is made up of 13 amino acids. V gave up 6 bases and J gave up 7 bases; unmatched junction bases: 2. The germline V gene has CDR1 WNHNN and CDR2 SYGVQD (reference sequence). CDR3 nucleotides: TGCGCCAGCAGAAGGACAGGGAATTCACCCCTCCACTTT. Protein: CASRRTGNSPLHF.

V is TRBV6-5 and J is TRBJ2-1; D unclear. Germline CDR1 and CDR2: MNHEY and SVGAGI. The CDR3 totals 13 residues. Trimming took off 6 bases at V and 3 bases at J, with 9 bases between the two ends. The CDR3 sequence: CASRAGFYNEQFF. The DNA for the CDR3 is TGTGCCAGCAGGGCAGGTTTCTACAATGAGCAGTTCTTC.

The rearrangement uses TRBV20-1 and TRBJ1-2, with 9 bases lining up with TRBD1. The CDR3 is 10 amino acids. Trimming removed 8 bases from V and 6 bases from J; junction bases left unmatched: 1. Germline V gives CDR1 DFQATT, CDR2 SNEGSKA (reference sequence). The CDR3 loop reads CSWDRDGYTF. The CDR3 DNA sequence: TGCAGTTGGGACAGGGATGGCTACACCTTC.